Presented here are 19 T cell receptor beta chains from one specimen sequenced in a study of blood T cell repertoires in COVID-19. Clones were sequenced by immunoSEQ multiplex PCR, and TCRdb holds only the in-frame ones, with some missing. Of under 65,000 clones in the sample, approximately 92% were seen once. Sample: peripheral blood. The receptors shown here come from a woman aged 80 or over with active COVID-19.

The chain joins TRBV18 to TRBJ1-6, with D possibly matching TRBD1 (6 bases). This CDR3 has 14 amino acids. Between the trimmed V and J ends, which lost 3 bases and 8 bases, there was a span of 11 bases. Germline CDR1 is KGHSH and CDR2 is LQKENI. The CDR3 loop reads CASSPGQGHSPLHF. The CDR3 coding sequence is TGTGCCAGCTCACCGGGCCAGGGGCATTCACCCCTCCACTTT.

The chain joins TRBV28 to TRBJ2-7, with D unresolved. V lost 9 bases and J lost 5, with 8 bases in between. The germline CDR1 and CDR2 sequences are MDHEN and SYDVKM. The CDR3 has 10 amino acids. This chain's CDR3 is CASRQDEQYF. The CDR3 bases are TGTGCCAGTAGGCAGGACGAGCAGTACTTC.

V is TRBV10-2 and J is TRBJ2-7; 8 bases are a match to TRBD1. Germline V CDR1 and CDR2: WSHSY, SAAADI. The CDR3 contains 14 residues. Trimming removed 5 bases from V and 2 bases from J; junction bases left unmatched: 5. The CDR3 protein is CASSLDRAAYEQYF. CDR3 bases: TGCGCCAGCAGTCTGGACAGGGCAGCCTACGAGCAGTACTTC.

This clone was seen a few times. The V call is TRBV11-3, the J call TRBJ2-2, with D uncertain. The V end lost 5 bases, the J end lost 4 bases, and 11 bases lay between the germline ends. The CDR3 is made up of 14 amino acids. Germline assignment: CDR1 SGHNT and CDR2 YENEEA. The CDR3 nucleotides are TGTGCCAGCAGCCCGTCGCTGCGCACCGGGGAGCTGTTTTTT. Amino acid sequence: CASSPSLRTGELFF.

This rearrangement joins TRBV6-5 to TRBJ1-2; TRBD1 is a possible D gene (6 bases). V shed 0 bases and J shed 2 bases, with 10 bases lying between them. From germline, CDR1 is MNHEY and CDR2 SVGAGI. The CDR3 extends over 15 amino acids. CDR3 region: CASSYSQDRNYGYTF. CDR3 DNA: TGTGCCAGCAGTTACTCTCAGGACAGAAACTATGGCTACACCTTC.

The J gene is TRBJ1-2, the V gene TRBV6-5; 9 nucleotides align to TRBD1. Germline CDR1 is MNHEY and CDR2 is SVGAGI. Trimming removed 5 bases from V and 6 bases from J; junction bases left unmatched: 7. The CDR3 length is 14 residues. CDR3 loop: CASSPVGQGNGYTF. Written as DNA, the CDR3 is TGTGCCAGCAGTCCCGTGGGACAGGGCAATGGCTACACCTTC.

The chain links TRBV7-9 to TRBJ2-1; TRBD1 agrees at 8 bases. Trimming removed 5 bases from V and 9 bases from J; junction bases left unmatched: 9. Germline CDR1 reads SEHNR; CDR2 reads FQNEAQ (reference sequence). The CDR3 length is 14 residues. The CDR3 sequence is CASSSGQGSREQFF. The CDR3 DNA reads TGTGCCAGCAGCAGCGGACAGGGTAGCCGTGAGCAGTTCTTC.

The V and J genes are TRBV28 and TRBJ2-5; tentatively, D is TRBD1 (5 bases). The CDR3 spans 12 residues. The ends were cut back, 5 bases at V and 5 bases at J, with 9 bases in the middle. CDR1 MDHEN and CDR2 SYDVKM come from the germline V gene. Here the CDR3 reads CASSQGWETQYF. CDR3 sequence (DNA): TGTGCCAGCAGTCAGGGATGGGAGACCCAGTACTTC.

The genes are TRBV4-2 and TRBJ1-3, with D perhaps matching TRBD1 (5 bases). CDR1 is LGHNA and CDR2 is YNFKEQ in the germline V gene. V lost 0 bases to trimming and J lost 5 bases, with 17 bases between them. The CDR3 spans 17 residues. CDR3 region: CASSQEGAERRRNTIYF. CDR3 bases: TGTGCCAGCAGCCAAGAAGGGGCCGAGAGGAGAAGAAACACCATATATTTT.

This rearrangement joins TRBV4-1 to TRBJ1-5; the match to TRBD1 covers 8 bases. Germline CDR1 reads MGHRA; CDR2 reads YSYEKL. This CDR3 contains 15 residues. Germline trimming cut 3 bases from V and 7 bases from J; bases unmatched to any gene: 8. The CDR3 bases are TGCGCCAGCAGCCACCCGGGACAGGTGGGCCAGCCCCAGCATTTT. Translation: CASSHPGQVGQPQHF.

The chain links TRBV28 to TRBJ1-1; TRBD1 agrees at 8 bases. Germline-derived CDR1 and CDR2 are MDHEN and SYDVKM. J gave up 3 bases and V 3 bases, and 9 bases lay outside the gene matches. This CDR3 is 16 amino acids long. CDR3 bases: TGTGCCAGCAGTTTGGGGGCGGGCAGGGGGCACACTGAAGCTTTCTTT. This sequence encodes CASSLGAGRGHTEAFF.

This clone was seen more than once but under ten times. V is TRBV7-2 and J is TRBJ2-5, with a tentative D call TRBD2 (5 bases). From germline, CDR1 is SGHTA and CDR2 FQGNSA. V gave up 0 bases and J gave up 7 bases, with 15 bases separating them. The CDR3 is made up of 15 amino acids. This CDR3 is CASSLATNPGVTQYF. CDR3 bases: TGTGCCAGCAGCTTAGCAACTAACCCCGGGGTGACCCAGTACTTC.

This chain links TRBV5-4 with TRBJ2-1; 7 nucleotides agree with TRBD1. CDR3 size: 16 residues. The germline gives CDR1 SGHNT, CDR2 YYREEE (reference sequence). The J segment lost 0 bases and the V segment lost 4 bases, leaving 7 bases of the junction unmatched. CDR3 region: CASSPLTGSSYNEQFF. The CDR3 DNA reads TGTGCCAGCAGCCCCCTGACAGGGAGCTCCTACAATGAGCAGTTCTTC.

As DNA, the CDR3 is TGCGCCAGCAGCTGGGACACCGGAGAAGCGAGCCAGTACTTC. It is translated as CASSWDTGEASQYF. This sequence joins TRBV5-1 and TRBJ2-5; D might be TRBD1 (6 bases). Germline-derived CDR1 and CDR2 are SGHRS and YFSETQ. With 3 bases removed from V and 10 bases from J, the gap between germline ends came to 19 bases. The CDR3 is 14 amino acids.

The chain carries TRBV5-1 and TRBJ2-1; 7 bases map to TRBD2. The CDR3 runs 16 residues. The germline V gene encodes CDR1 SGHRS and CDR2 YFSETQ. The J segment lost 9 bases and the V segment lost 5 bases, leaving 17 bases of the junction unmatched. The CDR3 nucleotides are TGCGCCAGCAGAGATGGGTCGGGCGGGAGCTTCACTGAGCAGTTCTTC. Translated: CASRDGSGGSFTEQFF.

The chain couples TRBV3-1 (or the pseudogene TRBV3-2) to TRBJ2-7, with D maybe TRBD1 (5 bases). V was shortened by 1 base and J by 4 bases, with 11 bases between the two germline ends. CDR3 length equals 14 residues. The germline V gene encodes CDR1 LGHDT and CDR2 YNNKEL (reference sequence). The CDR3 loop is CASSQGGQYYEQYF. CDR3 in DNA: TGTGCCAGCAGCCAAGGGGGCCAGTATTACGAGCAGTACTTC.

The CDR3 protein is CASSLGYPGTGSYEQYF. CDR3 nucleotide sequence: TGTGCCAGCAGCTTAGGATACCCAGGGACAGGGTCCTACGAGCAGTACTTC. The chain joins TRBV7-2 to TRBJ2-7, with 9 bases identical to TRBD1. From germline, CDR1 is SGHTA and CDR2 FQGNSA. The CDR3 contains 17 residues. V dropped 1 base and J dropped 1; count of bases not matched to a gene: 8.

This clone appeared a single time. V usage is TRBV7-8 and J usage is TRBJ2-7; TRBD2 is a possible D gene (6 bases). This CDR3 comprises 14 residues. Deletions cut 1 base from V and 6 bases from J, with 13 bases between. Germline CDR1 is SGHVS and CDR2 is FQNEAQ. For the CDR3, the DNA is TGTGCCAGCAGCTTAGGCGGGGAAAGGGGCGAGCAGTACTTC. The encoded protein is CASSLGGERGEQYF.

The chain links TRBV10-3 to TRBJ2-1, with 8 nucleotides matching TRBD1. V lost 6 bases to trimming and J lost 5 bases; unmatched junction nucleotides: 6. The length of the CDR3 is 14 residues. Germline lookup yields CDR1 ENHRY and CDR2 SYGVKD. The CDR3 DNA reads TGTGCCATCAGGCCGGACAGGGTGGACAATGAGCAGTTCTTC. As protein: CAIRPDRVDNEQFF.